These 19 T cell receptor beta chains were sequenced from one sample in a study of blood T cells in healthy people across ages. The use of a sample-barcoded 5' primer and a J-beta primer mix characterized a second PCR of roughly 6 to 11 cycles. TCRdb called the 5' RACE reads again in MiXCR, with one record for every CDR3 protein. This table has some 880,000 distinct CDR3 sequences, about 34% appearing once. Material for sequencing was blood. The origin of the receptors is a man between 18 and 29 years old in good health.

In DNA, the CDR3 is TGTGCCAGCAGTGTGGACAGGGTCGCCGGGGAGCTGTTTTTT. Amino acids: CASSVDRVAGELFF. The chain joins TRBV6-5 to TRBJ2-2; 8 bases fit TRBD1. Losses at the gene ends were 5 bases for V and 6 bases for J; bases not matched to a gene: 5. The germline V gene has CDR1 MNHEY and CDR2 SVGAGI. This CDR3 is 14 amino acids long.

This clonotype was counted a few times. The chain employs TRBV12-3 or TRBV12-4 and TRBJ2-2, with 7 positions matching TRBD1. V lost 7 bases, J lost 5 bases, and 10 bases stayed unmatched. The CDR3 loop spans 15 amino acids. CDR3 residues: CASTSSGQITGELFF. The CDR3 DNA reads TGTGCCAGCACCTCTTCGGGACAGATTACCGGGGAGCTGTTTTTT.

This clonotype was seen more than once but under ten times. J is TRBJ2-3 and V is TRBV7-9; no reliable D call. Germline CDR1 and CDR2: SEHNR and FQNEAQ (reference sequence). Between the trimmed V and J ends, which lost 8 bases and 4 bases, there was a span of 13 bases. This CDR3 has 13 amino acids. For the CDR3, the DNA is TGTGCCAGCCGAATGGCCCGGGCAGATACGCAGTATTTT. It specifies CASRMARADTQYF. The entire variable domain, with the rest obtained from reference TRBV7-9 and TRBJ2-3, is as follows: DTGVSQNPRHKITKRGQNVTFRCDPISEHNRLYWYRQTLGQGPEFLTYFQNEAQLEKSRLLSDRFSAERPKGSFSTLEIQRTEQGDSAMYLCASRMARADTQYFGPGTRLTVL.

The chain couples TRBV19 to TRBJ2-6; unclear D gene. Germline V gene data show CDR1 as LNHDA and CDR2 as SQIVND (reference sequence). The CDR3 loop spans 15 amino acids. V shed 3 bases and J shed 1 base, with 7 bases lying between them. The chain's CDR3 is CASSMVVSGANVLTF. DNA of the CDR3: TGTGCCAGTAGTATGGTAGTGTCTGGGGCCAACGTCCTGACTTTC.

The table lists this clonotype with a few counts. The chain is built from TRBV12-3 or TRBV12-4 and TRBJ1-5; no clear D gene. The CDR3 spans 14 residues. Trimming stripped 7 bases from V and 3 bases from J, with 13 bases between. The CDR3 sequence: CASTQERFNQPQHF. DNA for the CDR3: TGTGCCAGCACCCAGGAGAGATTCAATCAGCCCCAGCATTTT.

The rearrangement uses TRBV12-3 or TRBV12-4 and TRBJ2-1, with 7 bases identical to TRBD1. The CDR3 covers 11 residues. With 4 bases clipped from V and 13 bases from J, the junction kept 4 bases outside the gene matches. The CDR3 region is CASSSGGKQFF. The CDR3 region has the DNA TGTGCCAGCAGTTCAGGGGGAAAACAGTTCTTC.

This clonotype was detected only a few times. V is TRBV4-1 and J is TRBJ2-1; weak D call: TRBD1 (5 bases). The CDR3 is made up of 15 amino acids. The V gene's germline CDR1 is MGHRA and CDR2 YSYEKL. Trimming cost V 0 bases and J 5 bases, with 11 bases left between them. The CDR3 sequence: CASSQDGAIHNEQFF. The CDR3 bases are TGCGCCAGCAGCCAAGATGGGGCTATTCACAATGAGCAGTTCTTC.

This clonotype is a singleton in its sample. J is TRBJ2-5 and V is TRBV6-2 or TRBV6-3; D may be TRBD2 (6 bases). The V gene lost 5 bases and the J gene lost 9 bases, with 10 bases spanning the gap. This CDR3 is 11 amino acids long. Germline CDR1 is MNHEY and CDR2 is SVGEGT. The CDR3 DNA reads TGTGCCAGCAGTAGTATAGCGGCCCAGTACTTC. This translates into CASSSIAAQYF.

The rearrangement uses TRBV7-2 and TRBJ1-1; TRBD1 aligns across 7 bases. The V and J ends lost 4 bases and 3 bases, in that order; junction bases with no gene match: 8. The CDR3 consists of 15 residues. Germline assignment: CDR1 SGHTA and CDR2 FQGNSA. CDR3 sequence reads: CASSYYRGPDTEAFF. CDR3 coding DNA: TGTGCCAGCAGCTACTACAGGGGTCCGGACACTGAAGCTTTCTTT.

The chain joins TRBV7-2 to TRBJ1-1; D remains ambiguous. The CDR3 is 12 residues long. Germline lookup yields CDR1 SGHTA and CDR2 FQGNSA. V lost 5 bases and J lost 6, with 10 bases in between. The CDR3 nucleotides read TGTGCCAGCAGCCCTTACGCGGCTGAAGCTTTCTTT. Its translation is CASSPYAAEAFF.

The chain links TRBV20-1 to TRBJ2-5, with D tentatively TRBD2 (5 bases). The length of the CDR3 is 12 residues. CDR1 is DFQATT, CDR2 SNEGSKA, per germline (reference sequence). V gave up 3 bases and J gave up 4 bases, with 9 bases separating them. Here the CDR3 DNA reads TGCAGTGCTAGCGGGGTGAGAGAGACCCAGTACTTC. The encoded protein is CSASGVRETQYF.

The rearrangement uses TRBV18 and TRBJ2-2; D unresolved. Germline V lookup: CDR1 KGHSH, CDR2 LQKENI. V was shortened by 0 bases and J by 6 bases, with 8 bases between the two germline ends. This CDR3 spans 14 amino acids. CDR3 coding DNA: TGTGCCAGCTCACCACCTTCGAATGCCGGGGAGCTGTTTTTT. Translation gives CASSPPSNAGELFF.

This clonotype was counted at least ten times. The rearrangement joins TRBV12-3 or TRBV12-4 to TRBJ1-2; no clear D. Between the trimmed V and J ends, which lost 2 bases and 5 bases, there was a span of 6 bases. The CDR3 is 12 residues long. The CDR3 region has the DNA TGTGCCAGCAGTTTATCTGAATATGGCTACACCTTC. Its translation is CASSLSEYGYTF.

This clonotype was seen repeatedly, ten times or more. An end of the junction differs from the germline gene, which may be a read error. V is TRBV7-7 and J is TRBJ2-1; 9 bases line up with TRBD1. The V gene's germline CDR1 is SSHAT and CDR2 FNYEAQ (reference sequence). The CDR3 covers 16 residues. CDR3 sequence (DNA): TGTGCTAGCAGCCCACAACCGGGACAGGGTAATGATGAGCAGTTCTTC. Protein product: CASSPQPGQGNDEQFF.

The chain employs TRBV6-1 and TRBJ1-2; D is undetermined. CDR1 and CDR2 from the germline V gene are MNHNS and SASEGT. The CDR3 contains 18 residues. The ends were cut back, 7 bases at V and 1 base at J, with 25 bases in the middle. The DNA of the CDR3 is TGTGCCAGCATCCCAAGACCGGTCGCGAAAACGCTTAACTATGGCTACACCTTC. Translating it yields CASIPRPVAKTLNYGYTF.

This chain uses TRBV20-1 with TRBJ2-1; D uncertain. The CDR3 spans 11 residues. The ends were cut back, 6 bases at V and 6 bases at J, with 9 bases in the middle. The germline V gene encodes CDR1 DFQATT and CDR2 SNEGSKA (reference sequence). The CDR3 region has the DNA TGCAGTGCGGAAATGGGCAATGAGCAGTTCTTC. Its protein is CSAEMGNEQFF.

There are a few counts of this clonotype. The V gene is TRBV12-3 or TRBV12-4, the J gene TRBJ1-2; unclear D gene. Trimming cost V 1 base and J 0 bases, with 9 bases left between them. This CDR3 is 15 amino acids long. The CDR3 DNA reads as TGTGCCAGCAGTTTAGGACACCTTACTAACTATGGCTACACCTTC. It is translated as CASSLGHLTNYGYTF.

Worth noting for this clonotype: A much bigger clone sits one base away, suggesting this may be a read error. V usage is TRBV6-5 and J usage is TRBJ2-7; 10 bases map to TRBD1. The germline V gene encodes CDR1 MNHEY and CDR2 SVGAGI. The V gene end was trimmed by 2 bases and the J gene end by 7 bases; junction bases not matched to a gene: 20. The CDR3 totals 19 residues. The chain's CDR3 is CASSYRFPSGTGDSNEQYF. Written as DNA, the CDR3 is TGTGCCAGCAGTTACCGTTTCCCAAGTGGGACAGGGGACAGCAATGAGCAGTACTTC.

This clonotype was detected only a few times. The gene calls are TRBV15 and TRBJ2-3; D gene unclear. The V end was cut by 0 bases, the J end by 2 bases, with 9 bases between. Looked up from germline, CDR1 is LNHNV and CDR2 is YYDKDF (reference sequence). The CDR3 contains 15 residues. CDR3: CATSRDLGTTDTQYF. CDR3 nucleotides: TGTGCCACCAGCAGAGATCTGGGAACCACAGATACGCAGTATTTT. The full variable domain, completed using reference TRBV15 and TRBJ2-3, is DAMVIQNPRYQVTQFGKPVTLSCSQTLNHNVMYWYQQKSSQAPKLLFHYYDKDFNNEADTPDNFQSRRPNTSFCFLDIRSPGLGDTAMYLCATSRDLGTTDTQYFGPGTRLTVL.